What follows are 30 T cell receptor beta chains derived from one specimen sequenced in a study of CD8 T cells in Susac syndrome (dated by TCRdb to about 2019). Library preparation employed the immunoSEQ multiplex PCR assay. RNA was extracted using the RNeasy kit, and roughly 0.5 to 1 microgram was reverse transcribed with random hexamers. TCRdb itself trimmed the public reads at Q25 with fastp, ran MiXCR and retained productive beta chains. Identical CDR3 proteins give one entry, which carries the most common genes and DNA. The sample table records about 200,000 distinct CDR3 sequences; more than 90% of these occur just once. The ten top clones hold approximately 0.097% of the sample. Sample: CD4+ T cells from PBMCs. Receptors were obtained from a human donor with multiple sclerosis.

CDR3 bases: TGTGCCAGCAAAGCGGGAGGGCCGGGCTACAATGAGCAGTTCTTC. Its protein product is CASKAGGPGYNEQFF. The J gene is TRBJ2-1, the V gene TRBV9, with 10 positions matching TRBD2. The CDR3 spans 15 residues. With 6 bases clipped from V and 3 bases from J, the junction kept 6 bases outside the gene matches. CDR1 and CDR2 from the germline V gene are SGDLS and YYNGEE. Supplemented by reference TRBV9 and TRBJ2-1, the full variable domain reads DSGVTQTPKHLITATGQRVTLRCSPRSGDLSVYWYQQSLDQGLQFLIQYYNGEERAKGNILERFSAQQFPDLHSELNLSSLELGDSALYFCASKAGGPGYNEQFFGPGTRLTVL.

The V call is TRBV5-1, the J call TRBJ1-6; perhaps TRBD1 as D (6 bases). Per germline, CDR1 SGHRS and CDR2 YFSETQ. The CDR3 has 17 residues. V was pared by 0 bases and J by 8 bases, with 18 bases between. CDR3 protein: CASSLAPAGAMDSPLHF. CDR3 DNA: TGCGCCAGCAGCTTGGCCCCCGCGGGGGCTATGGATTCACCCCTCCACTTT.

This CDR3 reads CASNPGRGTDTQYF. CDR3 DNA: TGTGCCAGCAACCCCGGGAGGGGTACAGATACGCAGTATTTT. The chain is built from TRBV2 and TRBJ2-3, with 8 nucleotides matching TRBD2. This CDR3 has 14 residues. Germline CDR1 SNHLY, CDR2 FYNNEI. V shed 7 bases and J 3 bases; nucleotides not matched to a gene: 6. The whole variable domain, filled in from reference TRBV2 and TRBJ2-3, reads EPEVTQTPSHQVTQMGQEVILRCVPISNHLYFYWYRQILGQKVEFLVSFYNNEISEKSEIFDDQFSVERPDGSNFTLKIRSTKLEDSAMYFCASNPGRGTDTQYFGPGTRLTVL.

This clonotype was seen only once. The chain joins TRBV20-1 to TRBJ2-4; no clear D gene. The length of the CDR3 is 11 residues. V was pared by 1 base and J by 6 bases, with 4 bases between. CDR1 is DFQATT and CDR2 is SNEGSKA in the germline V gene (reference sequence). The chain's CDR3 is CSARARNIQYF. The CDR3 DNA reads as TGCAGTGCTAGAGCGCGAAACATTCAGTACTTC.

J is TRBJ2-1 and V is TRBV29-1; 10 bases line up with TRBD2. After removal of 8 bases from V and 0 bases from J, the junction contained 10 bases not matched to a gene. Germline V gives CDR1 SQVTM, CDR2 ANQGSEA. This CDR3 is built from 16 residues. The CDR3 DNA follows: TGCAGCCCCGGGACTAGCGAGAACGACTCCTACAATGAGCAGTTCTTC. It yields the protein CSPGTSENDSYNEQFF.

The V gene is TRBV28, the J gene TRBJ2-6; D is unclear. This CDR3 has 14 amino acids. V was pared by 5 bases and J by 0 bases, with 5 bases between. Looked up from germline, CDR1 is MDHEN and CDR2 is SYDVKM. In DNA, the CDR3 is TGTGCCAGCAGTGACCGCTCTGGGGCCAACGTCCTGACTTTC. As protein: CASSDRSGANVLTF.

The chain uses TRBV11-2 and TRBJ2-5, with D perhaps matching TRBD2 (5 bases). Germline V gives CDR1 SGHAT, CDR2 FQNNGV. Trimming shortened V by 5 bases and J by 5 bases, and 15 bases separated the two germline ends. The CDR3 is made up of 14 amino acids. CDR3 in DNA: TGTGCCAGCAGCCCACAACTAGAGGTCGAGACCCAGTACTTC. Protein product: CASSPQLEVETQYF.

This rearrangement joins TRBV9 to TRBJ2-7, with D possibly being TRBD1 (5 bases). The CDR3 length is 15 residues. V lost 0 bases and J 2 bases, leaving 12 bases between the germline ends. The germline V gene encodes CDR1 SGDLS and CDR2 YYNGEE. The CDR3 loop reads CASSVGWTPTYEQYF. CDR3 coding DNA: TGTGCCAGCAGCGTAGGATGGACACCAACCTACGAGCAGTACTTC.

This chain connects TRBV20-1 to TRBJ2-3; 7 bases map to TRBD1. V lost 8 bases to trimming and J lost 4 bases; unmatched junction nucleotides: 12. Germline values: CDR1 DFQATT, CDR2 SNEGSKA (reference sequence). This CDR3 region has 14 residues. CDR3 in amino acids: CSPWDSLQPDTQYF. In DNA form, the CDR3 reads TGCAGTCCCTGGGACAGCCTTCAGCCAGATACGCAGTATTTT.

The CDR3 DNA sequence: TGTGCCAGCGGTGATTTCCGGACTGGGGAGCAGTACTTC. Translation gives CASGDFRTGEQYF. The chain carries TRBV27 and TRBJ2-7, with D tentatively TRBD2 (5 bases). This CDR3 has 13 residues. V lost 8 bases and J lost 7, with 18 bases in between. Germline assignment: CDR1 MNHEY and CDR2 SMNVEV (reference sequence).

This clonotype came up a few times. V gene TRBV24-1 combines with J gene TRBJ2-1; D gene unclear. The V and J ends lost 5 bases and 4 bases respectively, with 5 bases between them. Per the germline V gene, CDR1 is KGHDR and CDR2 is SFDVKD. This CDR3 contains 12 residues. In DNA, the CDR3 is TGTGCCACCAGTGGCCAGTACAATGAGCAGTTCTTC. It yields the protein CATSGQYNEQFF.

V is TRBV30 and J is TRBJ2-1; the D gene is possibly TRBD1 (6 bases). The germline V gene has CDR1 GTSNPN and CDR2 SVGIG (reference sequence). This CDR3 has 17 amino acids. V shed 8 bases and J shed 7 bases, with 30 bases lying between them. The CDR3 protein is CAGDPGHSSSAENEQFF. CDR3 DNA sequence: TGTGCCGGGGACCCGGGACACTCATCTTCGGCGGAGAATGAGCAGTTCTTC.

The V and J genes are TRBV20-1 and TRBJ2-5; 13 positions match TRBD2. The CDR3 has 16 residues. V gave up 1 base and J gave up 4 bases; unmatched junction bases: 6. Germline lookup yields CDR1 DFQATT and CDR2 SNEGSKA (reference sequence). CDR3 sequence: CSARVVRTSGRETQYF. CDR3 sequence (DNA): TGCAGTGCTAGAGTAGTAAGGACTAGCGGGAGAGAGACCCAGTACTTC.

CDR3 sequence: CASSAGTGGEEQYF. The DNA of the CDR3 is TGTGCCAGCAGCGCGGGGACTGGCGGAGAAGAGCAGTACTTC. This chain connects TRBV9 to TRBJ2-7, with D maybe TRBD2 (6 bases). Germline assignment: CDR1 SGDLS and CDR2 YYNGEE. The CDR3 has 14 residues. Trimming cost V 3 bases and J 7 bases, with 17 bases left between them.

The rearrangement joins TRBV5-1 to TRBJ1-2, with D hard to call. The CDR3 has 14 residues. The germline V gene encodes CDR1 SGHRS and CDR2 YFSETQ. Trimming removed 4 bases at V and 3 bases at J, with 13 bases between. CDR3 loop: CASSHAREHYGYTF. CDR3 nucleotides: TGCGCCAGCAGCCACGCTAGGGAGCACTATGGCTACACCTTC.

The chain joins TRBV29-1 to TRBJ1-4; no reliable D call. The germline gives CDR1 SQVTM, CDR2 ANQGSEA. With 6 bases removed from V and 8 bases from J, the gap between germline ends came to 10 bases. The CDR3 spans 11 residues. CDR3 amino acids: CSVRGGEKLFF. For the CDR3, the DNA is TGCAGCGTGAGAGGAGGGGAAAAACTGTTTTTT.

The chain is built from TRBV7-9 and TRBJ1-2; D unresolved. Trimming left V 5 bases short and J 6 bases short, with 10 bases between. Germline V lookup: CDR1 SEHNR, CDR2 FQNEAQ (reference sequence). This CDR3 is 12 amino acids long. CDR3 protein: CASSVGGNGYTF. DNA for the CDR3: TGTGCCAGCAGCGTGGGAGGAAATGGCTACACCTTC.

CDR3: CASSQDQSVRYYGYTF. The DNA for the CDR3 is TGTGCCAGCAGCCAAGATCAATCAGTGAGGTACTATGGCTACACCTTC. The chain has TRBV3-1 and TRBJ1-2; no clear D gene. Germline V lookup: CDR1 LGHDT, CDR2 YNNKEL (reference sequence). The V gene lost 0 bases and the J gene lost 3 bases, with 14 bases spanning the gap. The CDR3 consists of 16 residues.

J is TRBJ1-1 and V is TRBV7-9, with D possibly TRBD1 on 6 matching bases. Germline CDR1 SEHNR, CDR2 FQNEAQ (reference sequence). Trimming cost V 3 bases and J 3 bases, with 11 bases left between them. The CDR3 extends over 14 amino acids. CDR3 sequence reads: CASSFRGTDTEAFF. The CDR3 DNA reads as TGTGCCAGCAGCTTCAGGGGAACGGACACTGAAGCTTTCTTT.

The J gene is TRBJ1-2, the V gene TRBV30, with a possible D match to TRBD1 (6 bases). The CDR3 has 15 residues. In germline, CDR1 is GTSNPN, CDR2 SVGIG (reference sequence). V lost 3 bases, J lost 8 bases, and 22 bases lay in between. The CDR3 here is CAWREGQPTQGGYTF. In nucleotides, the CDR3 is TGTGCCTGGAGGGAGGGACAACCCACACAGGGAGGCTACACCTTC.

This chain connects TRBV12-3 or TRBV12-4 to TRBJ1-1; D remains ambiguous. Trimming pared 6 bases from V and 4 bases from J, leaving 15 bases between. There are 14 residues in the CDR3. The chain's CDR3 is CASRLFMGGTEAFF. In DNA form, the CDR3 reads TGTGCCAGCAGACTATTTATGGGTGGCACTGAAGCTTTCTTT.

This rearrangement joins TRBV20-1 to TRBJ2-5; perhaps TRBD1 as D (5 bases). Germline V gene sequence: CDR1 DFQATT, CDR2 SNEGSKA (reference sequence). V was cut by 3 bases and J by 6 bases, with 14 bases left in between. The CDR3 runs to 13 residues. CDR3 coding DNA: TGCAGTGCTAGTGTCCCCAGGGATCAGACCCAGTACTTC. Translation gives CSASVPRDQTQYF.

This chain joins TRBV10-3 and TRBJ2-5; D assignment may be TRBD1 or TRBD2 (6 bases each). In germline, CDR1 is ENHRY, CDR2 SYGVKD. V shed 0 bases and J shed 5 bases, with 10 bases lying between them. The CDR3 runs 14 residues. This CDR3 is CAISESGGSETQYF. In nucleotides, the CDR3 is TGTGCCATCAGTGAGTCGGGGGGCTCGGAGACCCAGTACTTC.

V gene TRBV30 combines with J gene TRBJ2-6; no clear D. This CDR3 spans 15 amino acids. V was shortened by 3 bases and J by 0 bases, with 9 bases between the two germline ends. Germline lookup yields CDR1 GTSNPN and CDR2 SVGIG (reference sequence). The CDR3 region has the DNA TGTGCCTGGAGGATGGGAAGCTCTGGGGCCAACGTCCTGACTTTC. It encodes CAWRMGSSGANVLTF. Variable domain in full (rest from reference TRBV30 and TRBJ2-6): SQTIHQWPATLVQPVGSPLSLECTVEGTSNPNLYWYRQAAGRGLQLLFYSVGIGQISSEVPQNLSASRPQDRQFILSSKKLLLSDSGFYLCAWRMGSSGANVLTFGAGSRLTVL.

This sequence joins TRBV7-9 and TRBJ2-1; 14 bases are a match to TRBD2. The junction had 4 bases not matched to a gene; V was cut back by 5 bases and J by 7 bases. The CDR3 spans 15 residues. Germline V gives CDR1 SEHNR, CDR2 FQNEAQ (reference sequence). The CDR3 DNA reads TGTGCCAGCAGCCGGGGACTAGCGGGAGATAATGAGCAGTTCTTC. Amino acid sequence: CASSRGLAGDNEQFF.

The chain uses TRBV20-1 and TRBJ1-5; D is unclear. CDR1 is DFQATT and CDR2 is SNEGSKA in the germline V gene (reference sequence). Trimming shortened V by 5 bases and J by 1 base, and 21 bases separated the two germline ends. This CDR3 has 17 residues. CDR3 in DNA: TGCAGTGCTCTTCCGTCGTGGGGTCGGTACAGCAATCAGCCCCAGCATTTT. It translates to CSALPSWGRYSNQPQHF.

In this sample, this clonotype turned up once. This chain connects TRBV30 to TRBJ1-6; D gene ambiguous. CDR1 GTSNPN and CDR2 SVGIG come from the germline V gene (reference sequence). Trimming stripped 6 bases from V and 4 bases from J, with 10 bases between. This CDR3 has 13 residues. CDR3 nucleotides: TGTGCCTGCACCCATGGGTATAATTCACCCCTCCACTTT. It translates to CACTHGYNSPLHF.

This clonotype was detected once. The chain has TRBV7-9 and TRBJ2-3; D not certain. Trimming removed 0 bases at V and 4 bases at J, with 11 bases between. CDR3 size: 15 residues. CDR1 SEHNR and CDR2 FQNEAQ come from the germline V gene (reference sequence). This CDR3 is CASSLALRRADTQYF. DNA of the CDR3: TGTGCCAGCAGCTTAGCGTTGCGGCGAGCAGATACGCAGTATTTT. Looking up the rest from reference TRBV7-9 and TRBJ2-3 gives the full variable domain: DTGVSQNPRHKITKRGQNVTFRCDPISEHNRLYWYRQTLGQGPEFLTYFQNEAQLEKSRLLSDRFSAERPKGSFSTLEIQRTEQGDSAMYLCASSLALRRADTQYFGPGTRLTVL.

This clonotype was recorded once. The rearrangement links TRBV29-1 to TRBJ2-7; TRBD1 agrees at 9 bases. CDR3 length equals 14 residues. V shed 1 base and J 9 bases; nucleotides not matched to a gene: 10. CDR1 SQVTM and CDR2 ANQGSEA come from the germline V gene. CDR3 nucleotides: TGCAGCGTTGAAGGGCGACAGGGGGGTGTCGGGCAGTACTTC. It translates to CSVEGRQGGVGQYF.

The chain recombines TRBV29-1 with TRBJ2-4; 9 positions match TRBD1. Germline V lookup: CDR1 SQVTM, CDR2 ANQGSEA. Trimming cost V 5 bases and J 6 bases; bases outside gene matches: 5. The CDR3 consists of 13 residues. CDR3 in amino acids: CSVSGTGLNIQYF. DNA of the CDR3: TGCAGCGTTTCCGGGACAGGGCTAAACATTCAGTACTTC.